This T cell receptor (beta chain) was captured in a study of Ad26.COV2.S vaccination and SARS-CoV-2 variants. CDR1 and CDR2 from the germline V gene are GTSNPN and SVGIG (reference sequence). This CDR3 is built from 13 residues. Trimming removed 0 bases at V and 4 bases at J, with 7 bases between. Treatment indicated: some 20 received Ad26.COV2.S at low or high dose, single or two shots; about 5 received placebo; per-sample allocation not given. Collection of samples fell on day 63 after the first vaccine or placebo injection. TCRdb keeps only in-frame clones here, not all; method: immunoSEQ multiplex PCR. The data show over 250,000 clones, around 87% seen once.

The sequencing here drew on peripheral blood, taken in a trial of Ad26.COV2.S vaccine versus placebo. The TCR originated in a person between 18 and 60 years old who received the Ad26.COV2.S COVID-19 vaccine or a placebo. The genes are TRBV30 and TRBJ1-5; D gene unclear. CDR3 protein: CAWSVALNQPQHF. The CDR3 nucleotides are TGTGCCTGGAGTGTAGCCCTTAATCAGCCCCAGCATTTT.